One and the same sample provided the 20 T cell receptor beta chains below, sequenced in a study of T cells in localized non-small cell lung cancer. Repertoires were generated with immunoSEQ multiplex PCR, while TCRdb's copy carries only in-frame clones and drops some. The sample lists fewer than 25,000 clones, 86% seen once, with about 5.3% in the top ten. The sequencing used peripheral blood, collected before any cancer treatment. All receptors come from a male donor at least 60 years old with stage II squamous cell lung carcinoma.

This rearrangement joins TRBV15 to TRBJ1-6, with 9 nucleotides matching TRBD1. Germline loops: CDR1 LNHNV, CDR2 YYDKDF (reference sequence). This CDR3 is 16 amino acids long. The V and J ends lost 0 bases and 10 bases, in that order; junction bases with no gene match: 7. CDR3 nucleotides: TGTGCCACCAGCAGAGACTTACAGGGGGCTGGGTCACCCCTCCACTTT. Amino acids: CATSRDLQGAGSPLHF.

The chain employs TRBV4-1 and TRBJ1-2; TRBD1 agrees at 8 bases. Germline V gene lookup returns CDR1 MGHRA and CDR2 YSYEKL. V lost 0 bases, J lost 14 bases, and 14 bases stayed unmatched. The length of the CDR3 is 15 residues. The CDR3 nucleotides are TGCGCCAGCAGCCAAGATCAGGGGGCTATCCGTGTGAGGACCTTC. It translates to CASSQDQGAIRVRTF.

J is TRBJ2-6 and V is TRBV11-1; no firm D call. V lost 4 bases and J lost 0, with 7 bases in between. Germline-derived CDR1 and CDR2 are SGHAT and FQDESV (reference sequence). This CDR3 contains 15 residues. CDR3 bases: TGTGCCAGCAGCTATGGATCCTCTGGGGCCAACGTCCTGACTTTC. Amino acid sequence: CASSYGSSGANVLTF.

The CDR3 nucleotides are TGTGCCAGCAGCCGACCGGGGGCGGACTATGGCTACACCTTC. It translates to CASSRPGADYGYTF. The chain recombines TRBV5-6 with TRBJ1-2; tentatively, D is TRBD1 (6 bases). Trimming pared 4 bases from V and 3 bases from J, leaving 13 bases between. This CDR3 comprises 14 residues. The germline V gene has CDR1 SGHDT and CDR2 YYEEEE.

This chain connects TRBV30 to TRBJ2-6; no clear D. V shed 4 bases and J shed 6 bases, with 13 bases lying between them. This CDR3 spans 14 amino acids. The germline V gene has CDR1 GTSNPN and CDR2 SVGIG (reference sequence). In nucleotides, the CDR3 is TGTGCCTGGACGAAAGGCACGGCGGCCAACGTCCTGACTTTC. It encodes CAWTKGTAANVLTF.

The J gene is TRBJ2-1, the V gene TRBV7-3, with 7 bases that match TRBD2. The CDR3 extends over 16 amino acids. CDR1 and CDR2 (germline): SGHTA, FQGTGA. V was clipped by 3 bases and J by 0 bases; unmatched bases: 5. DNA for the CDR3: TGTGCCAGCAGCTTGCTCAGCGGGAACTCCTACAATGAGCAGTTCTTC. Translating it yields CASSLLSGNSYNEQFF.

This chain connects TRBV7-2 to TRBJ2-2; 10 bases match TRBD1. Germline V gene sequence: CDR1 SGHTA, CDR2 FQGNSA. The CDR3 extends over 15 amino acids. V gave up 4 bases and J gave up 3 bases; unmatched junction bases: 2. CDR3 region: CASSSGQGYTGELFF. The CDR3 DNA is TGTGCCAGCAGCTCGGGACAGGGGTACACCGGGGAGCTGTTTTTT.

This chain joins TRBV7-9 and TRBJ2-6; TRBD1 is a possible D gene (5 bases). This CDR3 is built from 17 residues. The V end was cut by 5 bases, the J end by 0 bases, with 14 bases between. Germline CDR1 reads SEHNR; CDR2 reads FQNEAQ (reference sequence). The CDR3 spells CASSPMTADSGANVLTF. The CDR3 bases are TGTGCCAGCAGCCCCATGACAGCCGACTCTGGGGCCAACGTCCTGACTTTC.

The chain recombines TRBV6-1 with TRBJ2-7, with 7 bases identical to TRBD2. CDR1 and CDR2 from the germline V gene are MNHNS and SASEGT. This CDR3 is built from 12 residues. V shed 8 bases and J 6 bases; nucleotides not matched to a gene: 7. CDR3: CASGRERSEQYF. The DNA for the CDR3 is TGTGCCAGCGGGCGGGAGCGAAGCGAGCAGTACTTC.

V gene TRBV18 combines with J gene TRBJ1-1, with 7 bases identical to TRBD1. The CDR3 loop spans 14 amino acids. CDR1 is KGHSH and CDR2 is LQKENI in the germline V gene. Trimming at V came to 3 bases and at J to 1 base, leaving 2 bases not matched to a gene. The CDR3 loop is CASSPGQENTEAFF. The CDR3 coding sequence is TGTGCCAGCTCACCTGGACAGGAGAACACTGAAGCTTTCTTT.

The genes are TRBV5-5 and TRBJ1-5; D is perhaps TRBD1 (6 bases). The V gene lost 3 bases and the J gene lost 5 bases, with 9 bases spanning the gap. The V gene's germline CDR1 is SGHKS and CDR2 YYEKEE (reference sequence). The length of the CDR3 is 13 residues. The CDR3 nucleotides are TGTGCCAGCAGCTCGCAGGGGCATCAGCCCCAGCATTTT. Encoded protein: CASSSQGHQPQHF. Drawing the rest from reference TRBV5-5 and TRBJ1-5, the complete variable domain is DAGVTQSPTHLIKTRGQQVTLRCSPISGHKSVSWYQQVLGQGPQFIFQYYEKEERGRGNFPDRFSARQFPNYSSELNVNALLLGDSALYLCASSSQGHQPQHFGDGTRLSIL.

The J gene is TRBJ2-1, the V gene TRBV7-2; 10 bases agree with TRBD2. The CDR3 is 18 residues long. J lost 3 bases, V lost 2 bases, and 10 bases had no gene match. The germline CDR1 and CDR2 sequences are SGHTA and FQGNSA. The CDR3 DNA reads TGTGCCAGCAGCTTAAGCAGGTTTAGCGGGGGGAACTACAATGAGCAGTTCTTC. Amino acid sequence: CASSLSRFSGGNYNEQFF.

The chain carries TRBV30 and TRBJ1-6, with D hard to call. CDR1 is GTSNPN, CDR2 SVGIG, per germline (reference sequence). V was clipped by 2 bases and J by 0 bases, with 17 bases between them. The CDR3 runs 18 residues. CDR3 coding DNA: TGTGCCTGGAGTACACGACGGAATGAGGGCTCCTATAATTCACCCCTCCACTTT. Translating it yields CAWSTRRNEGSYNSPLHF.

The CDR3 protein is CASSEANEQYF. CDR3 DNA: TGTGCCAGCAGTGAAGCAAACGAGCAGTACTTC. The chain has TRBV6-1 and TRBJ2-7; the D is unclear. The CDR3 has 11 residues. The V end lost 0 bases, the J end lost 5 bases, and 2 bases lay between the germline ends. The germline gives CDR1 MNHNS, CDR2 SASEGT.

The chain combines TRBV14 with TRBJ1-1; TRBD1 agrees at 10 bases. CDR3 length: 16 residues. CDR1 and CDR2 from the germline V gene are SGHDN and FVKESK. J lost 4 bases, V lost 5 bases, and 10 bases had no gene match. The CDR3 DNA reads TGTGCCAGCAGCACGCGGGACAGGGGACTTGCCACTGAAGCTTTCTTT. The encoded protein is CASSTRDRGLATEAFF.

The V and J genes are TRBV11-3 and TRBJ2-2, with D possibly being TRBD2 (5 bases). V was trimmed by 5 bases and J by 0 bases, leaving 10 bases between them. This CDR3 has 15 residues. Germline CDR1 SGHNT, CDR2 YENEEA. CDR3 DNA: TGTGCCAGCAGCGGGCGGGTAGCGAACACCGGGGAGCTGTTTTTT. Amino acids: CASSGRVANTGELFF.

The chain couples TRBV25-1 to TRBJ1-1; maybe TRBD1 (5 bases). Trimming shortened V by 6 bases and J by 6 bases, and 17 bases separated the two germline ends. This CDR3 spans 14 amino acids. Germline V CDR1 and CDR2: MGHDK, SYGVNS. The CDR3 reads CASRDTGEFAEAFF. The CDR3 DNA is TGTGCCAGCAGGGACACCGGGGAGTTCGCTGAAGCTTTCTTT.

The chain has TRBV7-2 and TRBJ1-2, with D unresolved. The CDR3 loop spans 13 amino acids. V shed 4 bases and J shed 5 bases, with 11 bases lying between them. Germline V lookup: CDR1 SGHTA, CDR2 FQGNSA. In DNA, the CDR3 is TGTGCCAGCAGCTCGGGTCGTAGGTATGGCTACACCTTC. Translating gives CASSSGRRYGYTF.

The CDR3 DNA reads as TGTGCCAGCAGCCCCAGCGCTAGCGGGAGGGCCGGGTCCTCCTACGAGCAGTACTTC. Translation: CASSPSASGRAGSSYEQYF. This sequence joins TRBV28 and TRBJ2-7; 12 positions agree with TRBD2. The germline gives CDR1 MDHEN, CDR2 SYDVKM. The CDR3 has 19 amino acids. The V gene end was trimmed by 6 bases and the J gene end by 0 bases; junction bases not matched to a gene: 15.

This clone has more than one count but fewer than ten. The CDR3 DNA is TGTGCCAGCAGTTCCCCCTGGGTCGGGCCCACCTACAATGAGCAGTTCTTC. This codes for CASSSPWVGPTYNEQFF. The V and J genes are TRBV28 and TRBJ2-1; D ambiguous. Looked up from germline, CDR1 is MDHEN and CDR2 is SYDVKM. V was pared by 4 bases and J by 2 bases, with 18 bases between. This CDR3 contains 17 residues.